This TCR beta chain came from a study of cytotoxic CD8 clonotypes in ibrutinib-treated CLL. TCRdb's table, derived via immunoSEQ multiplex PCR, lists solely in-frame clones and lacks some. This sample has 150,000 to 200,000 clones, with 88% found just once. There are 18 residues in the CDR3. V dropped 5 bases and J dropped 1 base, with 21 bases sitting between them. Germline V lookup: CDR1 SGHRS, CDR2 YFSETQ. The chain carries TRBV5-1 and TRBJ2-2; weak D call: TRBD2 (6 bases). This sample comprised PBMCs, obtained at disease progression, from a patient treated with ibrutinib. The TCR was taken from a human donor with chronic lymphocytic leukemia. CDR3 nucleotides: TGCGCCAGCAGGAACAAAACGGGCGGGAAAGGGAACACCGGGGAGCTGTTTTTT. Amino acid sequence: CASRNKTGGKGNTGELFF.